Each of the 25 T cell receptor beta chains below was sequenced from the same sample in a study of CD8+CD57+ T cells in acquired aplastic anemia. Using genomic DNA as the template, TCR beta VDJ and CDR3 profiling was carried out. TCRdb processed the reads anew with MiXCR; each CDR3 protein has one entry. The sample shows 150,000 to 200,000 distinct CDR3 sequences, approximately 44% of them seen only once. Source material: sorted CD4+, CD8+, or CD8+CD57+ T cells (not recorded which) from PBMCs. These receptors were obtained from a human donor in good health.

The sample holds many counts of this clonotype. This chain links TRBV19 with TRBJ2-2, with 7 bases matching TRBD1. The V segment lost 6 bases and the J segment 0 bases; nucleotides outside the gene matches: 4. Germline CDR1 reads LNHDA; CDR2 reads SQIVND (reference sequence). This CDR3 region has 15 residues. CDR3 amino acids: CASRPGTANTGELFF. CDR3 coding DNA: TGTGCCAGTAGGCCGGGGACAGCGAACACCGGGGAGCTGTTTTTT.

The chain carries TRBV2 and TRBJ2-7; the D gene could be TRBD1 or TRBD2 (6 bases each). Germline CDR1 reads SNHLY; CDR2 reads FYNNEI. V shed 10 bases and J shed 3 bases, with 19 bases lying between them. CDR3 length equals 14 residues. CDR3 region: CATQEGGLIYEQYF. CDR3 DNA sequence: TGTGCCACCCAGGAGGGGGGTCTTATCTACGAGCAGTACTTC.

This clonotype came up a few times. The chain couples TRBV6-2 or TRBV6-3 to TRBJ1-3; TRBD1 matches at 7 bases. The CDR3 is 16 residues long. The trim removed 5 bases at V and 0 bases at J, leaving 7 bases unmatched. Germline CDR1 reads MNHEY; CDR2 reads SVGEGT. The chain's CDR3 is CASSTRDRFSGNTIYF. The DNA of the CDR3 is TGTGCCAGCAGTACAAGGGACAGATTCTCTGGAAACACCATATATTTT.

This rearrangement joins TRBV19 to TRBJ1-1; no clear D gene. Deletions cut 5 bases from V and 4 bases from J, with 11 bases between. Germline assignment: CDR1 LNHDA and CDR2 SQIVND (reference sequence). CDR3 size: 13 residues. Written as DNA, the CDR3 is TGTGCCAGTAGTGAGCTCGGGTCCACTGAAGCTTTCTTT. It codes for CASSELGSTEAFF.

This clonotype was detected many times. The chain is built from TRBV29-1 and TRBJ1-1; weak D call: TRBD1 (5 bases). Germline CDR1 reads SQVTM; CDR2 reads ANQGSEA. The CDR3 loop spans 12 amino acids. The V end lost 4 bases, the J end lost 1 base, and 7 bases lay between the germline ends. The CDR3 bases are TGCAGCGTTGTTACAGGGAACACTGAAGCTTTCTTT. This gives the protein CSVVTGNTEAFF.

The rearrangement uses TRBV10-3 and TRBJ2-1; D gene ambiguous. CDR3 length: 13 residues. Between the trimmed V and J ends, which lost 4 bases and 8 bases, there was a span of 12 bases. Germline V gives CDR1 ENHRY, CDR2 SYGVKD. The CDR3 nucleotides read TGTGCCATCAGTGGAAGGATTGTCGATGAGCAGTTCTTC. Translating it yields CAISGRIVDEQFF.

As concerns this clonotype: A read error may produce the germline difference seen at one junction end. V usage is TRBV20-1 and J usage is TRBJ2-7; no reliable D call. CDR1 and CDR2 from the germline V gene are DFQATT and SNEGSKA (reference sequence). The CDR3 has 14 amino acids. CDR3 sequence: CGAGDARKDGAQYF. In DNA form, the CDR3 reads TGCGGTGCTGGCGATGCTAGGAAGGATGGTGCGCAGTACTTC.

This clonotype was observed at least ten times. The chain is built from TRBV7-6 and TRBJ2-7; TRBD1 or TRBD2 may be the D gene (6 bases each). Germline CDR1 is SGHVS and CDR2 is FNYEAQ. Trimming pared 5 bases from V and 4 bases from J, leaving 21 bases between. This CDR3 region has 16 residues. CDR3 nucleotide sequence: TGTGCCAGCAGCAACTCGATAGGAGGGGGTAAATACGAGCAGTACTTC. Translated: CASSNSIGGGKYEQYF.

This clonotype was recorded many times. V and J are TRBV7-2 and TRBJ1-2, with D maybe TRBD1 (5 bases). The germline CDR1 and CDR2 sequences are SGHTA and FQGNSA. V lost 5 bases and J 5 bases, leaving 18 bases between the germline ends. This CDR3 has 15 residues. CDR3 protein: CASSVRDGLLYGYTF. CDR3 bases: TGTGCCAGCAGCGTCCGGGACGGACTACTTTATGGCTACACCTTC.

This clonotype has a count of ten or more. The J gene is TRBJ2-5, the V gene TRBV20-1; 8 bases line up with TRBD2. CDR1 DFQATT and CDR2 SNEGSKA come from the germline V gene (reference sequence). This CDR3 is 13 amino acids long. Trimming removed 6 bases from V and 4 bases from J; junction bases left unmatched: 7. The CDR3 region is CSARGGGRETQYF. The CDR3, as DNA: TGCAGTGCCCGGGGGGGCGGTAGAGAGACCCAGTACTTC.

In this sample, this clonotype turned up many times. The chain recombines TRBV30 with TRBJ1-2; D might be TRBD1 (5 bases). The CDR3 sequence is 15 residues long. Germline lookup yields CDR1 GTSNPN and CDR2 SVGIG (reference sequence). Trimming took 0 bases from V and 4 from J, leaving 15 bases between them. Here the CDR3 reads CAWSVQAASVYGYTF. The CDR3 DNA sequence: TGTGCCTGGAGTGTACAGGCAGCCAGCGTCTATGGCTACACCTTC.

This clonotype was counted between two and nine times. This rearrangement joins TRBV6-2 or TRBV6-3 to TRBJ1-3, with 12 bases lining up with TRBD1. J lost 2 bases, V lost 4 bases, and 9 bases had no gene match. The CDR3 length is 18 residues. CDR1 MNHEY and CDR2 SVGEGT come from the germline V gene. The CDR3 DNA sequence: TGTGCCAGCAGTTTTCGGGACAGGGGGCTGTCAACTGGAAACACCATATATTTT. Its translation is CASSFRDRGLSTGNTIYF.

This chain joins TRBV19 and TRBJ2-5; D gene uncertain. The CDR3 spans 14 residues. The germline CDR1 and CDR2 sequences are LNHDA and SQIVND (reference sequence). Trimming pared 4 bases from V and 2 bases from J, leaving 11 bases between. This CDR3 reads CASSTRHLQETQYF. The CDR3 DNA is TGTGCCAGTAGTACCCGACACCTGCAAGAGACCCAGTACTTC.

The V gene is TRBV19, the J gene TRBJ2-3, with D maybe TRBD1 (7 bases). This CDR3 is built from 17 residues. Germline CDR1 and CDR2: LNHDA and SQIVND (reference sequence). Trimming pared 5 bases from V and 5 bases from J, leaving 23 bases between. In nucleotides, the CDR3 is TGTGCCAGTAGTCCACAACCGGGACCAGGGGGACTAGATACGCAGTATTTT. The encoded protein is CASSPQPGPGGLDTQYF.

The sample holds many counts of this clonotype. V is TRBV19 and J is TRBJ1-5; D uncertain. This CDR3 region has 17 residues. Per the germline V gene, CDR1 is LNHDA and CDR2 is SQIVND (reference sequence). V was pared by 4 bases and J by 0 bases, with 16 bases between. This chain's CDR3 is CASSTFTWALSNQPQHF. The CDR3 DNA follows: TGTGCCAGTAGTACCTTTACTTGGGCCCTTAGCAATCAGCCCCAGCATTTT.

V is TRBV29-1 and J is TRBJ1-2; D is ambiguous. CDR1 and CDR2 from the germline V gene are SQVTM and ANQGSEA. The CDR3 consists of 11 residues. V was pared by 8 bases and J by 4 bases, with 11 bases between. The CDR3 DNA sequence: TGCAGCTTCTGGACGCTCTATGGCTACACCTTC. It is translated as CSFWTLYGYTF.

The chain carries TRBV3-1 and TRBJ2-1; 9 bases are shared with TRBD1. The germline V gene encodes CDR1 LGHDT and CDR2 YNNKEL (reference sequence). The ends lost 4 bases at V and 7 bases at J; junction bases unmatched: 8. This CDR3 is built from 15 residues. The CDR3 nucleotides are TGTGCCAGCAGCCCCTCCGGGACAGGGTGGAATGAGCAGTTCTTC. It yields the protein CASSPSGTGWNEQFF.

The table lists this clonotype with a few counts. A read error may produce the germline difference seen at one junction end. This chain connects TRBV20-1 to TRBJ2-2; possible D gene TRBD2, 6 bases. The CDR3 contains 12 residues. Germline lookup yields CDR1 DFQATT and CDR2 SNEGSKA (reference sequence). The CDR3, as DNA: TGCAGTGCTAGTGGGGTGGGCGGGGAGCTGCTTTTT. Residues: CSASGVGGELLF.

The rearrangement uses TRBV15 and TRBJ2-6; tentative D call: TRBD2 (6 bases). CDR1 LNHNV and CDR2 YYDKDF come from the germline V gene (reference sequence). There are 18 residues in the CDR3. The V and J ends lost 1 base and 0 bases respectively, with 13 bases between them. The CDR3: CATSRAGDSNSGANVLTF. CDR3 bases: TGTGCCACCAGCAGAGCGGGGGACTCAAACTCTGGGGCCAACGTCCTGACTTTC.

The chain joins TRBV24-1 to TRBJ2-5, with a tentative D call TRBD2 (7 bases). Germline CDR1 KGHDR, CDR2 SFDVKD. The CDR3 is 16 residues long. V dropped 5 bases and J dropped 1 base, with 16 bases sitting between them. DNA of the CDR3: TGTGCCACCAGTGCCCCCACTGGGGGGGCCCAAGAGACCCAGTACTTC. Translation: CATSAPTGGAQETQYF.

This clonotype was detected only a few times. The CDR3 DNA reads TGTGCCTGGGGGGGACAGGGGACCTACGAGCAGTACTTC. Its translation: CAWGGQGTYEQYF. The V gene is TRBV30, the J gene TRBJ2-7, with 10 bases identical to TRBD1. Per germline, CDR1 GTSNPN and CDR2 SVGIG (reference sequence). V was pared by 5 bases and J by 2 bases, with 3 bases of the junction left unmatched. The CDR3 totals 13 residues.

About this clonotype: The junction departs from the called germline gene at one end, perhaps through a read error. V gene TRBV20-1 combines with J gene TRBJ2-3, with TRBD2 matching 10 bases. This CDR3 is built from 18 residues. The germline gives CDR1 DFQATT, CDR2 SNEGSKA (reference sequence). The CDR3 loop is CSAPGSSGGGPSTDAQYF. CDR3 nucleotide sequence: TGCAGTGCTCCTGGGTCTAGCGGGGGTGGGCCTAGCACAGATGCGCAGTATTTT.

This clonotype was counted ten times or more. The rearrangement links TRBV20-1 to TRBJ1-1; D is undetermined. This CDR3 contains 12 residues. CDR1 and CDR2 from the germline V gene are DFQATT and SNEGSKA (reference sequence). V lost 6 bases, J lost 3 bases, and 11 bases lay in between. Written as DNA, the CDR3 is TGCAGTGCCCGCAGGCTGCACACTGAAGCTTTCTTT. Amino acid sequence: CSARRLHTEAFF.

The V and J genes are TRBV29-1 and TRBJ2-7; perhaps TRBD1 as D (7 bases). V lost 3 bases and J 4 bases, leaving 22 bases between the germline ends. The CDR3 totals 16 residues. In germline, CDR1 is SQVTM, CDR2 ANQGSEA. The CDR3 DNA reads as TGCAGCGTTGACGGACAGGAGGGACCTGAACGTTACGAGCAGTACTTC. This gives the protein CSVDGQEGPERYEQYF.

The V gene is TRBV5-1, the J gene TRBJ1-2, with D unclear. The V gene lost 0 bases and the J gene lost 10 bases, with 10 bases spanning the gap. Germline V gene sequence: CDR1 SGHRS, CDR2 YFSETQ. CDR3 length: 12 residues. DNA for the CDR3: TGCGCCAGCAGCTTGGATGTTGATGACTACACCTTC. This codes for CASSLDVDDYTF. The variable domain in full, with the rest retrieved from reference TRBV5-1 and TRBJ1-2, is KAGVTQTPRYLIKTRGQQVTLSCSPISGHRSVSWYQQTPGQGLQFLFEYFSETQRNKGNFPGRFSGRQFSNSRSEMNVSTLELGDSALYLCASSLDVDDYTFGSGTRLTVV.